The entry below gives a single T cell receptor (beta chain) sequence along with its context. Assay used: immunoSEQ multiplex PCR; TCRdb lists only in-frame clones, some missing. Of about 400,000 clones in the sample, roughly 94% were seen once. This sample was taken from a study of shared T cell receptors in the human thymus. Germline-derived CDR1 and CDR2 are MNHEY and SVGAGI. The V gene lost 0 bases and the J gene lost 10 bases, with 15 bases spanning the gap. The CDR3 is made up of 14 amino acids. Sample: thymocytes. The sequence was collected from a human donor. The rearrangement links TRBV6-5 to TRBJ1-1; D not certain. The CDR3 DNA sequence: TGTGCCAGCAGTTACTCTCCAATACGGGGAGGAGCTTTCTTT. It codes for CASSYSPIRGGAFF.